Following are 20 T cell receptor beta chains from one sample sequenced in a study of response to subunit inactivated influenza vaccine. Each CDR3 protein is one row after TCRdb ran MiXCR on the RT-PCR reads. This sample has 650,000 to 800,000 distinct CDR3 sequences, with less than 20% found just once. The starting material was PBMCs from blood, obtained about 5 days after vaccination. These receptors were taken from a man aged 45-65 years who received an inactivated influenza vaccine.

The J gene is TRBJ2-7, the V gene TRBV6-1, with TRBD2 matching over 7 bases. V gave up 3 bases and J gave up 7 bases; unmatched junction bases: 6. The CDR3 spans 13 residues. CDR1 and CDR2 (germline): MNHNS, SASEGT. CDR3 region: CASSEASGMEQYF. CDR3 DNA sequence: TGTGCCAGCAGTGAGGCTAGCGGCATGGAGCAGTACTTC.

This clonotype was seen at least ten times. V and J are TRBV6-2 or TRBV6-3 and TRBJ2-2; D gene unclear. V was clipped by 7 bases and J by 3 bases, with 15 bases between them. The CDR3 loop spans 15 amino acids. Germline V gives CDR1 MNHEY, CDR2 SVGEGT. The chain's CDR3 is CASKAFARDTGELFF. The CDR3 DNA reads TGTGCCAGCAAGGCCTTTGCCCGGGACACCGGGGAGCTGTTTTTT.

There are a few counts of this clonotype. This rearrangement joins TRBV6-2 or TRBV6-3 to TRBJ2-7, with D perhaps TRBD1 (6 bases). The CDR3 length is 17 residues. V gave up 2 bases and J gave up 1 base, with 18 bases separating them. Germline assignment: CDR1 MNHEY and CDR2 SVGEGT. The CDR3 sequence: CASSYARTTGASYEQYF. For the CDR3, the DNA is TGTGCCAGCAGTTACGCTCGCACGACAGGCGCTTCCTACGAGCAGTACTTC.

This clonotype turned up a few times. The V call is TRBV9, the J call TRBJ2-6; 8 bases agree with TRBD1. CDR3 length equals 16 residues. With 5 bases clipped from V and 0 bases from J, the junction kept 4 bases outside the gene matches. Germline CDR1 reads SGDLS; CDR2 reads YYNGEE. The CDR3: CASSAGTGSGANVLTF. The CDR3 nucleotides are TGTGCCAGCAGTGCCGGGACAGGCTCTGGGGCCAACGTCCTGACTTTC.

This clonotype has just a few counts. J is TRBJ2-5 and V is TRBV10-3, with 9 bases matching TRBD2. Germline CDR1 reads ENHRY; CDR2 reads SYGVKD. This CDR3 region has 16 residues. The V gene end was trimmed by 0 bases and the J gene end by 5 bases; junction bases not matched to a gene: 7. CDR3 sequence: CAISESEVAGAETQYF. The DNA for the CDR3 is TGTGCCATCAGTGAGTCTGAGGTAGCGGGAGCGGAGACCCAGTACTTC.

In its sample, this clonotype was seen a few times. The chain has TRBV12-3 or TRBV12-4 and TRBJ1-1; 7 bases align to TRBD1. V was pared by 7 bases and J by 7 bases, with 9 bases of the junction left unmatched. The CDR3 runs 13 residues. In DNA form, the CDR3 reads TGTGCCAGCACCTCGGACAGGAATATTGAAGCTTTCTTT. Its protein is CASTSDRNIEAFF.

This clonotype was observed a handful of times. The DNA for the CDR3 is TGTGCCAGCAGTTTAGCGCTGGGGCGGGGGGGCAATGAGCAGTTCTTC. Protein sequence: CASSLALGRGGNEQFF. V is TRBV12-3 or TRBV12-4 and J is TRBJ2-1; 9 nucleotides match TRBD2. The ends lost 0 bases at V and 6 bases at J; junction bases unmatched: 6. This CDR3 contains 16 residues.

V usage is TRBV4-3 and J usage is TRBJ2-7; 8 nucleotides line up with TRBD2. The CDR3 has 16 residues. CDR1 LGHNA and CDR2 YSLEER come from the germline V gene. The J segment lost 5 bases and the V segment lost 4 bases, leaving 13 bases of the junction unmatched. The CDR3 DNA is TGCGCCAGCAGCCTTTTAGTTGTCGGGGGGGCCGACGAGCAGTACTTC. It yields the protein CASSLLVVGGADEQYF.

This clonotype appeared a few times. This rearrangement joins TRBV19 to TRBJ1-5, with 12 bases lining up with TRBD1. This CDR3 has 17 residues. Germline V gene sequence: CDR1 LNHDA, CDR2 SQIVND (reference sequence). The V gene end was trimmed by 1 base and the J gene end by 6 bases; junction bases not matched to a gene: 7. The CDR3 protein is CASSIAGGQGATQPQHF. The CDR3, as DNA: TGTGCCAGTAGTATAGCGGGGGGACAGGGGGCGACTCAGCCCCAGCATTTT. The full variable domain, completed using reference TRBV19 and TRBJ1-5, is DGGITQSPKYLFRKEGQNVTLSCEQNLNHDAMYWYRQDPGQGLRLIYYSQIVNDFQKGDIAEGYSVSREKKESFPLTVTSAQKNPTAFYLCASSIAGGQGATQPQHFGDGTRLSIL.

The J gene is TRBJ2-7, the V gene TRBV15, with D maybe TRBD2 (6 bases). The CDR3 extends over 13 amino acids. Trimming took 9 bases from V and 1 from J, leaving 13 bases between them. Germline CDR1 is LNHNV and CDR2 is YYDKDF (reference sequence). The CDR3, as DNA: TGTGCCACAGAGAGTGGAGGGTCCTACGAGCAGTACTTC. This sequence encodes CATESGGSYEQYF.

There are a few counts of this clonotype. This chain uses TRBV7-2 with TRBJ1-5; D unclear. V lost 1 base and J lost 6, with 13 bases in between. CDR1 and CDR2 (germline): SGHTA, FQGNSA. The CDR3 spans 15 residues. The CDR3 reads CASSLDRGSGQPQHF. CDR3 nucleotide sequence: TGTGCCAGCAGCTTAGATCGAGGGAGCGGTCAGCCCCAGCATTTT.

The chain has TRBV13 and TRBJ1-1, with no clear D. The CDR3 extends over 14 amino acids. V was cut by 3 bases and J by 3 bases, with 11 bases left in between. Germline CDR1 reads PRHDT; CDR2 reads FYEKMQ (reference sequence). CDR3 sequence reads: CASSLTTGYTEAFF. The DNA for the CDR3 is TGTGCCAGCAGCTTGACTACCGGCTACACTGAAGCTTTCTTT.

The CDR3 coding sequence is TGTGCCACCAGTGATCCATCTAGCACAGATACGCAGTATTTT. Translated: CATSDPSSTDTQYF. The rearrangement uses TRBV24-1 and TRBJ2-3; D is ambiguous. The CDR3 runs to 14 residues. Looked up from germline, CDR1 is KGHDR and CDR2 is SFDVKD. Trimming pared 3 bases from V and 0 bases from J, leaving 6 bases between.

The chain combines TRBV12-3 or TRBV12-4 with TRBJ1-1; D might be TRBD1 (6 bases). This CDR3 is built from 17 residues. Trimming cost V 5 bases and J 0 bases, with 19 bases left between them. The CDR3 here is CASSPETGPLVNTEAFF. CDR3 coding DNA: TGTGCCAGCAGTCCGGAGACAGGTCCTCTAGTGAACACTGAAGCTTTCTTT.

The chain combines TRBV2 with TRBJ2-7, with D perhaps matching TRBD1 or TRBD2 (5 bases each). The V gene lost 6 bases and the J gene lost 0 bases, with 12 bases spanning the gap. CDR3 size: 14 residues. Germline V gene sequence: CDR1 SNHLY, CDR2 FYNNEI. CDR3: CASRLDGHSYEQYF. CDR3 sequence (DNA): TGTGCCAGCAGACTAGACGGACACTCCTACGAGCAGTACTTC.

Many counts were recorded for this clonotype. The genes are TRBV12-3 or TRBV12-4 and TRBJ2-7, with TRBD1 as a possible D gene (6 bases). The V gene lost 5 bases and the J gene lost 2 bases, with 16 bases spanning the gap. This CDR3 has 15 residues. CDR3 amino acids: CASSHNPTGPYEQYF. CDR3 nucleotides: TGTGCCAGCAGTCATAACCCGACAGGTCCCTACGAGCAGTACTTC.

This clonotype came up many times. This chain joins TRBV7-6 and TRBJ2-1, with D possibly matching TRBD2 (5 bases). This CDR3 region has 16 residues. V lost 2 bases and J 0 bases, leaving 11 bases between the germline ends. Germline V CDR1 and CDR2: SGHVS, FNYEAQ. Here the CDR3 reads CASSLLARSSYNEQFF. The CDR3, as DNA: TGTGCCAGCAGCTTACTAGCTCGAAGCTCCTACAATGAGCAGTTCTTC.

J is TRBJ2-5 and V is TRBV29-1; 11 bases map to TRBD2. The CDR3 has 16 residues. V shed 4 bases and J 5 bases; nucleotides not matched to a gene: 12. Per the germline V gene, CDR1 is SQVTM and CDR2 is ANQGSEA. The CDR3 loop is CSVVVRLAGFMETQYF. CDR3 sequence (DNA): TGCAGCGTTGTAGTGAGACTAGCGGGATTTATGGAGACCCAGTACTTC.

This clonotype has only a few counts. The chain combines TRBV9 with TRBJ2-5; D is undetermined. The CDR3 runs 14 residues. With 6 bases removed from V and 0 bases from J, the gap between germline ends came to 12 bases. Germline lookup yields CDR1 SGDLS and CDR2 YYNGEE. CDR3 bases: TGTGCCAGCACCCGTAGTGGCTACCAAGAGACCCAGTACTTC. Residues: CASTRSGYQETQYF.

This clonotype was found a few times. The gene calls are TRBV4-3 and TRBJ2-3; TRBD2 matches 7 bases. V was clipped by 3 bases and J by 3 bases; unmatched bases: 21. Germline V gene sequence: CDR1 LGHNA, CDR2 YSLEER. This CDR3 has 20 residues. This chain's CDR3 is CASSQTAASGWVEVTDTQYF. CDR3 bases: TGCGCCAGCAGCCAGACGGCGGCTAGCGGATGGGTTGAAGTGACAGATACGCAGTATTTT.